The sequence of this TCR beta chain was determined in a study of post-analysis software for immune sequencing data. Points from the study as a whole: Those samples that were prepared in the same batch co-clustered strongly by F measure. TRBV segments more frequent in patients than in controls numbered five and included TRBV5-6, TRBV5-1 and TRBV20-1.

Trimming took 8 bases from V and 5 from J, leaving 17 bases between them. CDR1 is KGHDR, CDR2 SFDVKD, per germline. CDR3 length equals 14 residues. As to this clonotype: Its target is unknown.

Prepared TCR beta cDNA libraries contained unique molecular identifiers. When 1 to 10 million T cells were used, they gave 500,000 or so cDNA molecules. TCRdb recomputed calls from the PCR reads with MiXCR, one row per CDR3 protein. Among hundreds of thousands of distinct CDR3 sequences listed, around a third were seen once. The chain combines TRBV24-1 with TRBJ2-5; D ambiguous. Input material: blood. This clonotype was sampled from a girl aged 10 to 17 with multiple sclerosis. The CDR3 loop reads CATTGRSQEETQYF. DNA for the CDR3: TGTGCCACCACCGGTAGGTCTCAAGAGGAGACCCAGTACTTC.